The sequence of this T cell receptor beta chain was determined in a study of shared clonotypes between healthy human individuals. Study results and limitations: Naive subsets generally had larger estimated richness than memory subsets. Tissues were not sampled, only blood, and their repertoires likely differ. In several donors, approximately 5% of naive CD4 clonotypes appeared in common.

In regard to this clone: Its target is not known.

Authors' analysis steps: Filtering of immunoSEQ junctional sequences could not match full-length read filtering. This table comes from immunoSEQ multiplex PCR, and its TCRdb copy is limited to in-frame clones, with some not included. The V and J calls and clone size come from that table; D and trimming were worked out from the DNA. The sample contains millions of clones, roughly 95% of which appear only once. The sequenced material came from naive CD4+ T cells sorted from blood. The subset here: CD45RA+ positively selected. The sequence was obtained from a man aged 18 to 30 in good health.

The CDR3 here is CASSFTSEAAYEQYF. The CDR3 bases are TGTGCCAGCAGCTTCACTAGTGAAGCCGCCTACGAGCAGTACTTC. The gene calls are TRBV7-9 and TRBJ2-7, with D maybe TRBD2 (5 bases). Trimming left V 3 bases short and J 2 bases short, with 14 bases between. The CDR3 has 15 residues. Germline V gene sequence: CDR1 SEHNR, CDR2 FQNEAQ (reference sequence).